These 24 T cell receptor beta chains came from one sample sequenced in a study of blood T cell repertoires in COVID-19. Assay: immunoSEQ multiplex PCR; the TCRdb copy retains only in-frame clones and omits some. The sample has around 150,000 clones, around 84% seen once. The sample comprised peripheral blood. Receptor source: a man aged 35-49 years with acute or convalescent COVID-19.

V gene TRBV2 combines with J gene TRBJ1-4; D gene ambiguous. The CDR3 loop spans 13 amino acids. Trimming pared 2 bases from V and 5 bases from J, leaving 6 bases between. Germline CDR1 and CDR2: SNHLY and FYNNEI. The CDR3 here is CASSENGNEKLFF. Written as DNA, the CDR3 is TGTGCCAGCAGTGAAAACGGGAATGAAAAACTGTTTTTT.

The chain couples TRBV14 to TRBJ1-2; D is perhaps TRBD1 (6 bases). The CDR3 is 16 residues long. Deletions cut 0 bases from V and 4 bases from J, with 15 bases between. Germline lookup yields CDR1 SGHDN and CDR2 FVKESK. CDR3 region: CASSQEGAGRPYGYTF. The DNA of the CDR3 is TGTGCCAGCAGCCAAGAGGGGGCAGGGAGACCCTATGGCTACACCTTC.

The CDR3 spells CASSRQGGRGYTF. CDR3 nucleotides: TGTGCCAGCAGCCGACAGGGAGGAAGGGGCTACACCTTC. V gene TRBV6-5 combines with J gene TRBJ1-2; TRBD1 aligns across 7 bases. The trim removed 6 bases at V and 8 bases at J, leaving 9 bases unmatched. Looked up from germline, CDR1 is MNHEY and CDR2 is SVGAGI. The CDR3 contains 13 residues.

This clone was seen a handful of times. This sequence joins TRBV2 and TRBJ1-4; D is possibly TRBD1 (5 bases). CDR1 and CDR2 from the germline V gene are SNHLY and FYNNEI. This CDR3 is 15 amino acids long. V gave up 1 base and J gave up 11 bases, with 17 bases separating them. CDR3 residues: CASSEEHQGFAKLFF. CDR3 nucleotides: TGTGCCAGCAGTGAAGAACATCAGGGTTTTGCTAAACTGTTTTTT.

This chain links TRBV28 with TRBJ1-5; D is ambiguous. Per the germline V gene, CDR1 is MDHEN and CDR2 is SYDVKM. V lost 4 bases and J lost 9, with 13 bases in between. The CDR3 totals 13 residues. The CDR3 DNA is TGTGCCAGCAGTTCGGGGAGTGTAAGGCCCCAGCATTTT. Translating gives CASSSGSVRPQHF. Full variable domain (remainder filled in from reference TRBV28 and TRBJ1-5): DVKVTQSSRYLVKRTGEKVFLECVQDMDHENMFWYRQDPGLGLRLIYFSYDVKMKEKGDIPEGYSVSREKKERFSLILESASTNQTSMYLCASSSGSVRPQHFGDGTRLSIL.

The chain is built from TRBV19 and TRBJ1-6, with a weak D call TRBD1 (6 bases). Germline V gene sequence: CDR1 LNHDA, CDR2 SQIVND (reference sequence). The germline V and J ends were trimmed by 5 bases and 8 bases, with 13 bases remaining between them. This CDR3 is 14 amino acids long. CDR3 DNA sequence: TGTGCCAGTAGTGTGACAGGATACGATTCACCCCTCCACTTT. Its translation is CASSVTGYDSPLHF.

The chain has TRBV7-6 and TRBJ2-1; perhaps TRBD1 as D (5 bases). This CDR3 region has 18 residues. Germline loops: CDR1 SGHVS, CDR2 FNYEAQ. Trimming took off 0 bases at V and 6 bases at J, with 21 bases between the two ends. The CDR3 loop reads CASSLARFGRANPNEQFF. The CDR3 nucleotides are TGTGCCAGCAGCTTAGCGCGGTTTGGCAGGGCGAACCCCAATGAGCAGTTCTTC.

This clone appeared once. The chain recombines TRBV5-6 with TRBJ1-1, with TRBD1 matching 8 bases. Germline V lookup: CDR1 SGHDT, CDR2 YYEEEE. This CDR3 spans 15 amino acids. J lost 5 bases, V lost 2 bases, and 8 bases had no gene match. CDR3 region: CASSFLTGGSTEAFF. DNA for the CDR3: TGTGCCAGCAGCTTCTTAACAGGGGGGAGTACTGAAGCTTTCTTT.

The chain couples TRBV19 to TRBJ1-1, with D possibly TRBD1 on 5 matching bases. V was trimmed by 3 bases and J by 3 bases, leaving 8 bases between them. The CDR3 runs to 13 residues. Germline CDR1 LNHDA, CDR2 SQIVND (reference sequence). The CDR3: CASSMGEDTEAFF. CDR3 DNA sequence: TGTGCCAGTAGTATGGGGGAGGACACTGAAGCTTTCTTT.

The J gene is TRBJ1-2, the V gene TRBV29-1, with 8 bases identical to TRBD1. Germline loops: CDR1 SQVTM, CDR2 ANQGSEA. Trimming took 2 bases from V and 8 from J; bases not matched to a gene: 10. The CDR3 spans 14 residues. CDR3 nucleotide sequence: TGCAGCGTTGAAACTCCCGGGACAGGATGGGGCTACACCTTC. Encoded protein: CSVETPGTGWGYTF.

The V call is TRBV7-9, the J call TRBJ2-7, with unresolved D. V gave up 4 bases and J gave up 0 bases, with 4 bases separating them. Germline V gene sequence: CDR1 SEHNR, CDR2 FQNEAQ (reference sequence). This CDR3 has 12 amino acids. This CDR3 reads CASSSYSYEQYF. The CDR3 bases are TGTGCCAGCAGCTCCTACTCCTACGAGCAGTACTTC.

This rearrangement joins TRBV10-1 to TRBJ2-1; 8 bases agree with TRBD1. V shed 5 bases and J 0 bases; nucleotides not matched to a gene: 3. This CDR3 is built from 15 residues. Germline V gene data show CDR1 as WNHNN and CDR2 as SYGVQD (reference sequence). The DNA of the CDR3 is TGCGCCAGCAGTAACAGGGGGAGCTCCTACAATGAGCAGTTCTTC. It codes for CASSNRGSSYNEQFF.

This rearrangement joins TRBV10-3 to TRBJ2-7; 7 bases fit TRBD2. V shed 10 bases, J shed 2 bases, and the junction held 8 bases outside the gene matches. The CDR3 runs to 13 residues. Germline CDR1 ENHRY, CDR2 SYGVKD. CDR3 sequence: CATHHAGAYEQYF. Written as DNA, the CDR3 is TGTGCCACCCATCACGCGGGGGCCTACGAGCAGTACTTC.

The J gene is TRBJ1-5, the V gene TRBV6-5; 7 bases map to TRBD1. V lost 5 bases and J lost 3; bases outside the gene matches: 7. Germline values: CDR1 MNHEY, CDR2 SVGAGI. The CDR3 extends over 15 amino acids. The CDR3 region is CASSNRQGTNQPQHF. The CDR3 DNA reads as TGTGCCAGCAGTAACCGACAGGGTACCAATCAGCCCCAGCATTTT.

The chain combines TRBV9 with TRBJ2-1; TRBD2 matches at 10 bases. The germline CDR1 and CDR2 sequences are SGDLS and YYNGEE. V shed 0 bases and J 12 bases; nucleotides not matched to a gene: 6. The CDR3 extends over 14 amino acids. CDR3 bases: TGTGCCAGCAGCGTAGGTATAGCGGGGGGTATGCAGTTCTTC. It translates to CASSVGIAGGMQFF.

The chain recombines TRBV7-9 with TRBJ2-7; D is perhaps TRBD2 (6 bases). Germline CDR1 and CDR2: SEHNR and FQNEAQ (reference sequence). CDR3 size: 12 residues. V was clipped by 1 base and J by 6 bases, with 7 bases between them. The CDR3 protein is CASSLDGGEQYF. The CDR3 nucleotides read TGTGCCAGCAGCTTAGACGGGGGCGAGCAGTACTTC.

V and J are TRBV7-2 and TRBJ2-3; no firm D call. This CDR3 spans 13 amino acids. Germline V lookup: CDR1 SGHTA, CDR2 FQGNSA. The ends were cut back, 3 bases at V and 2 bases at J, with 6 bases in the middle. The CDR3 region is CASSFAHTDTQYF. Written as DNA, the CDR3 is TGTGCCAGCAGCTTTGCGCACACAGATACGCAGTATTTT. The variable domain in full, with the rest retrieved from reference TRBV7-2 and TRBJ2-3, is GAGVSQSPSNKVTEKGKDVELRCDPISGHTALYWYRQSLGQGLEFLIYFQGNSAPDKSGLPSDRFSAERTGGSVSTLTIQRTQQEDSAVYLCASSFAHTDTQYFGPGTRLTVL.

This clone was detected only once. This chain links TRBV20-1 with TRBJ2-7, with unresolved D. Trimming took off 3 bases at V and 3 bases at J, with 15 bases between the two ends. The CDR3 runs to 14 residues. Germline CDR1 reads DFQATT; CDR2 reads SNEGSKA (reference sequence). In nucleotides, the CDR3 is TGCAGTGCTAGTCCTAGTCGCCCGGGCTACGAGCAGTACTTC. It encodes CSASPSRPGYEQYF.

The chain couples TRBV10-3 to TRBJ1-5; tentatively, D is TRBD1 (5 bases). Trimming shortened V by 5 bases and J by 11 bases, and 22 bases separated the two germline ends. The CDR3 runs 15 residues. Germline V lookup: CDR1 ENHRY, CDR2 SYGVKD. CDR3: CAISPGGMREGSQHF. CDR3 bases: TGTGCCATCAGTCCCGGGGGGATGCGGGAAGGGTCCCAGCATTTT.

The chain combines TRBV19 with TRBJ2-1; D perhaps matches TRBD1 (6 bases). The CDR3 runs to 13 residues. Germline assignment: CDR1 LNHDA and CDR2 SQIVND (reference sequence). V lost 6 bases to trimming and J lost 8 bases, with 14 bases between them. For the CDR3, the DNA is TGTGCCAGTAGGGCCTGGGCAGGGGATGAGCAGTTCTTC. This codes for CASRAWAGDEQFF. Drawing the rest from reference TRBV19 and TRBJ2-1, the complete variable domain is DGGITQSPKYLFRKEGQNVTLSCEQNLNHDAMYWYRQDPGQGLRLIYYSQIVNDFQKGDIAEGYSVSREKKESFPLTVTSAQKNPTAFYLCASRAWAGDEQFFGPGTRLTVL.

A few counts support this clone. The rearrangement uses TRBV5-1 and TRBJ1-6, with 8 bases matching TRBD1. This CDR3 comprises 16 residues. Germline trimming cut 0 bases from V and 6 bases from J; bases unmatched to any gene: 5. Germline values: CDR1 SGHRS, CDR2 YFSETQ. The CDR3 spells CASSLDPQGGNSPLHF. Here the CDR3 DNA reads TGCGCCAGCAGCTTGGACCCACAGGGGGGTAATTCACCCCTCCACTTT.

The chain employs TRBV6-5 and TRBJ2-2; 8 bases line up with TRBD1. V gave up 5 bases and J gave up 4 bases; unmatched junction bases: 3. Germline V gene data show CDR1 as MNHEY and CDR2 as SVGAGI. This CDR3 is built from 14 residues. CDR3 loop: CASSQTGATGELFF. The DNA of the CDR3 is TGTGCCAGCAGTCAGACAGGGGCCACCGGGGAGCTGTTTTTT.

This rearrangement joins TRBV10-2 to TRBJ1-5; 9 nucleotides match TRBD1. This CDR3 has 14 amino acids. CDR1 WSHSY and CDR2 SAAADI come from the germline V gene. V lost 6 bases and J lost 3; bases outside the gene matches: 3. As DNA, the CDR3 is TGCGCCAGCAGGGGGACAGGGTTCAATCAGCCCCAGCATTTT. Its protein is CASRGTGFNQPQHF.

The chain couples TRBV6-2 or TRBV6-3 to TRBJ2-7; the D gene is possibly TRBD1 (6 bases). The V end was cut by 0 bases, the J end by 0 bases, with 15 bases between. This CDR3 is 17 amino acids long. The germline CDR1 and CDR2 sequences are MNHEY and SVGEGT. CDR3 sequence reads: CASSYSNRAVFSYEQYF. The CDR3 region has the DNA TGTGCCAGCAGTTACTCGAACAGGGCGGTTTTCTCCTACGAGCAGTACTTC.